This T cell receptor (beta chain) stems from a study of T cells in Graves' hyperthyroidism and ophthalmopathy. From RNA transcripts, TCR beta CDR3 regions were amplified. The TCR CDR3 first-round RT-PCR relied on the HTBI primer set. TCRdb reprocessed the multiplex PCR reads with MiXCR, giving one entry per CDR3 protein. The sample has roughly 100,000 distinct CDR3 sequences, about 51% seen once. It was less than 13 ml of fresh peripheral blood that supplied the PBMCs. A remark on this clonotype: A much larger clone lies one base from this, so it may be a read error.

This clonotype originated in a woman aged 40-49 years with Graves' hyperthyroidism. The sequenced sample was blood.

CDR3 region: CASRISSYNPPLHF. CDR3 nucleotides: TGTGCCAGCAGGATTAGCTCCTATAATCCACCCCTCCACTTT. This chain joins TRBV12-3 or TRBV12-4 and TRBJ1-6; D gene ambiguous. This CDR3 has 14 residues.